Following are 9 T cell receptor beta chains from one sample sequenced in a study of chemoradiotherapy in HPV16-positive cancers. TCRdb's table, derived via immunoSEQ multiplex PCR, lists solely in-frame clones and lacks some. The data show about 53,000 clones, 90% seen once. The sample in question was blood, obtained from a patient who underwent chemoradiotherapy. The source is a human donor with HPV-associated anogenital cancer.

The chain is built from TRBV5-1 and TRBJ1-2; D not certain. The CDR3 spans 13 residues. Between the trimmed V and J ends, which lost 0 bases and 6 bases, there was a span of 9 bases. From germline, CDR1 is SGHRS and CDR2 YFSETQ. The CDR3 DNA follows: TGCGCCAGCAGCTTGGTTGGGTCCCATGGCTACACCTTC. This sequence encodes CASSLVGSHGYTF.

The V and J genes are TRBV30 and TRBJ2-7; weak D call: TRBD1 (5 bases). The CDR3 extends over 13 amino acids. Germline CDR1 and CDR2: GTSNPN and SVGIG (reference sequence). V was cut by 4 bases and J by 4 bases, with 14 bases left in between. Written as DNA, the CDR3 is TGTGCCTGGACGAACGACAGAAAATACGAGCAGTACTTC. Protein sequence: CAWTNDRKYEQYF.

V and J are TRBV6-5 and TRBJ2-7; D is perhaps TRBD1 (5 bases). This CDR3 has 12 residues. CDR1 is MNHEY and CDR2 is SVGAGI in the germline V gene. V lost 8 bases and J 4 bases, leaving 12 bases between the germline ends. As DNA, the CDR3 is TGTGCCAGCCTCTCCCAGGGTTACGAGCAGTACTTC. This sequence encodes CASLSQGYEQYF.

The gene calls are TRBV9 and TRBJ1-5; D is possibly TRBD1 (6 bases). CDR1 is SGDLS and CDR2 is YYNGEE in the germline V gene. The CDR3 sequence is 17 residues long. V gave up 1 base and J gave up 0 bases, with 14 bases separating them. Written as DNA, the CDR3 is TGTGCCAGCAGCGTAACTTCGGGACACCGTAGCAATCAGCCCCAGCATTTT. This codes for CASSVTSGHRSNQPQHF.

V gene TRBV19 combines with J gene TRBJ1-4, with D unresolved. CDR3 length: 15 residues. The V gene lost 7 bases and the J gene lost 5 bases, with 17 bases spanning the gap. Germline V gene data show CDR1 as LNHDA and CDR2 as SQIVND (reference sequence). The CDR3 DNA sequence: TGTGCCAGTACCCCCCGGGGTTCCCCAAATGAAAAACTGTTTTTT. This gives the protein CASTPRGSPNEKLFF.

The rearrangement links TRBV7-3 to TRBJ1-6, with 8 positions matching TRBD1. Germline CDR1 is SGHTA and CDR2 is FQGTGA. The J segment lost 10 bases and the V segment lost 5 bases, leaving 7 bases of the junction unmatched. The CDR3 consists of 14 residues. CDR3 amino acids: CASSLDRAGSPLHF. CDR3 DNA sequence: TGTGCCAGCAGCCTGGACAGGGCCGGATCACCCCTCCACTTT.

The chain uses TRBV18 and TRBJ2-7; possibly TRBD2 for D (6 bases). The CDR3 sequence is 15 residues long. The germline V and J ends were trimmed by 1 base and 7 bases, with 17 bases remaining between them. CDR1 is KGHSH and CDR2 is LQKENI in the germline V gene. The CDR3 DNA follows: TGTGCCAGCTCACCACAGGGACTGGCTTCAGAGGAGCAGTACTTC. It specifies CASSPQGLASEEQYF.

The V call is TRBV7-2, the J call TRBJ1-5; TRBD1 might be the D (5 bases). CDR1 is SGHTA and CDR2 is FQGNSA in the germline V gene. Trimming shortened V by 4 bases and J by 4 bases, and 14 bases separated the two germline ends. CDR3 size: 15 residues. As DNA, the CDR3 is TGTGCCAGCAGCTCTCGGTGGGGGGATAATCAGCCCCAGCATTTT. It codes for CASSSRWGDNQPQHF.

CDR3 nucleotide sequence: TGTGCCAGCAGGCCCGACAGGGCGACCTCCTACGAGCAGTACTTC. This gives the protein CASRPDRATSYEQYF. The chain is built from TRBV5-5 and TRBJ2-7; 7 bases fit TRBD1. The CDR3 runs to 15 residues. The germline V gene encodes CDR1 SGHKS and CDR2 YYEKEE (reference sequence). V was clipped by 5 bases and J by 0 bases; unmatched bases: 8.